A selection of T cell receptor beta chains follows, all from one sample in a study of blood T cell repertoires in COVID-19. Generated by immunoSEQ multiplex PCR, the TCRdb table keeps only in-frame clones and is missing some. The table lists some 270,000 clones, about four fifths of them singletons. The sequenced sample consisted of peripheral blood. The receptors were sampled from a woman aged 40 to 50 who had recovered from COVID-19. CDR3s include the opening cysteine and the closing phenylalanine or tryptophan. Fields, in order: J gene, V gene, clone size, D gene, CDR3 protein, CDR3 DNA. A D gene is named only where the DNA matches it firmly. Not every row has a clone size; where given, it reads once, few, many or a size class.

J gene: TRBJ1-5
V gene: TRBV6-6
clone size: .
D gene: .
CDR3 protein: CASSYTGNQPQHF
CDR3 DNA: TGTGCCAGCAGTTACACGGGGAATCAGCCCCAGCATTTT

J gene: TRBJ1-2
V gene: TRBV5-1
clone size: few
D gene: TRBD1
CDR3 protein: CASSSGTVGDGYTF
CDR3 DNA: TGCGCCAGCAGCTCCGGGACAGTGGGGGATGGCTACACCTTC

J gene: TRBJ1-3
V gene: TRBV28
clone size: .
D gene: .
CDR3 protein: CAGWLANTIYF
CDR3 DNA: TGTGCCGGCTGGTTGGCAAACACCATATATTTT

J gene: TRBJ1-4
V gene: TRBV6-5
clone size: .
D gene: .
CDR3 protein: CASRRTANEKLFF
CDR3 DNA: TGTGCCAGCAGACGGACAGCTAATGAAAAACTGTTTTTT

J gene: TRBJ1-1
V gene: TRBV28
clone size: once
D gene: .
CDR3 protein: CASSPAGSTEAFF
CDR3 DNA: TGTGCCAGCAGTCCTGCGGGGAGCACTGAAGCTTTCTTT

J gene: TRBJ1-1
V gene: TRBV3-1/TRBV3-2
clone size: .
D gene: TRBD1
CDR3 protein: CASSQRGQGGNTEAFF
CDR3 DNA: TGTGCCAGCAGCCAAAGGGGACAGGGGGGGAACACTGAAGCTTTCTTT

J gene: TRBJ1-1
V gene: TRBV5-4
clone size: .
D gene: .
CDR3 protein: CASSSTGDMNTEAFF
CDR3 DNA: TGTGCCAGCAGCTCCACCGGGGACATGAACACTGAAGCTTTCTTT

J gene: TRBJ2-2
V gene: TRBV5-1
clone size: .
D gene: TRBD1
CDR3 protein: CASSPRAGGNTGELFF
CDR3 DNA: TGCGCCAGCAGCCCCCGAGCAGGGGGGAACACCGGGGAGCTGTTTTTT

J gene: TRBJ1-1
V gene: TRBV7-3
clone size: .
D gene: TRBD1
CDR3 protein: CASSIDRGITEAFF
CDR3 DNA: TGTGCCAGCAGCATAGACAGGGGGATCACTGAAGCTTTCTTT

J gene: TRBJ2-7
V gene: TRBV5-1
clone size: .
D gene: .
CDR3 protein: CASSLAFDEQYF
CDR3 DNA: TGCGCCAGCAGCTTGGCGTTCGACGAGCAGTACTTC

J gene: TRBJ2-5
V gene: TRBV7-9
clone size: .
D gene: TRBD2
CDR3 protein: CASSSGLAGGQETQYF
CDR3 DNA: TGTGCCAGCAGCTCCGGACTAGCGGGGGGCCAAGAGACCCAGTACTTC

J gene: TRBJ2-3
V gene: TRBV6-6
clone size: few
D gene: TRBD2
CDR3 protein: CASSPRRLAGGGDTQYF
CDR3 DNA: TGTGCCAGCAGTCCCCGTAGACTAGCGGGGGGTGGAGATACGCAGTATTTT

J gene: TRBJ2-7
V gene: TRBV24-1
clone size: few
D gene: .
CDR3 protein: CATSDRSSYEQYF
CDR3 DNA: TGTGCCACCAGTGACCGTAGCTCCTACGAGCAGTACTTC

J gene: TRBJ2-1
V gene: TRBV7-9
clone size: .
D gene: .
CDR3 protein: CASSIKLAEQFF
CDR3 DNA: TGTGCCAGCAGCATCAAGCTAGCGGAGCAGTTCTTC

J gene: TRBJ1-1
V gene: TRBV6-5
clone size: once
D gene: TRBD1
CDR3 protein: CASSYGTGERAFF
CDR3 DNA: TGTGCCAGCAGTTACGGGACAGGGGAAAGAGCTTTCTTT

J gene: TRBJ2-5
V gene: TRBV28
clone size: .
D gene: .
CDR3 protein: CASSSFLTKETQYF
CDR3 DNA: TGTGCCAGCAGTTCTTTTCTGACTAAAGAGACCCAGTACTTC

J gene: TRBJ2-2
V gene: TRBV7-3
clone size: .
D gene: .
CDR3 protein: CASSRNTGELFF
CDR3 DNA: TGTGCCAGCAGTAGGAACACCGGGGAGCTGTTTTTT

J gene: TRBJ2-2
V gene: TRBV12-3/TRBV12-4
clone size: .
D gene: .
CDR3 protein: CASSPHLTGELFF
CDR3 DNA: TGTGCCAGCAGCCCACATCTTACCGGGGAGCTGTTTTTT